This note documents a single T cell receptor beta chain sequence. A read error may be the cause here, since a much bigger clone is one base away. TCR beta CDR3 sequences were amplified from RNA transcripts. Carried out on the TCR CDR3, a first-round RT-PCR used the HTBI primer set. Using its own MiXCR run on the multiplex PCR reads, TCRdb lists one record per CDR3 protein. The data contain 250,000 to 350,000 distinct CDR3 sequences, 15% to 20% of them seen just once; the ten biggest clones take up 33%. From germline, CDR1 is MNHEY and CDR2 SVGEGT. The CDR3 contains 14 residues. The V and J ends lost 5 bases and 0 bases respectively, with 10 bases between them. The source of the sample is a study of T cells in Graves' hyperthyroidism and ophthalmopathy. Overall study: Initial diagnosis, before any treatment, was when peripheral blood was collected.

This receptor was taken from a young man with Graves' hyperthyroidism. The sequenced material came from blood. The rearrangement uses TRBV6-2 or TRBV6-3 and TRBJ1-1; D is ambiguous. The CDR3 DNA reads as TGTGCCAGCAGTGAGTCGGAGATGAACACTGAAGCTTTCTTT. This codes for CASSESEMNTEAFF.